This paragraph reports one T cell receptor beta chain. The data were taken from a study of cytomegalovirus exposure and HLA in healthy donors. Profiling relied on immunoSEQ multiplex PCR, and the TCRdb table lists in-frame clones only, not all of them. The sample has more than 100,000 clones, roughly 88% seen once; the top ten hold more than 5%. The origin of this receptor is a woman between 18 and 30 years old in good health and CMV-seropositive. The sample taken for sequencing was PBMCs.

The CDR3 bases are TGTGCCAGCAGCTTAGGGACTAGCGGGAGCTCCTACGAGCAGTACTTC. This encodes CASSLGTSGSSYEQYF. This chain uses TRBV7-6 with TRBJ2-7; 13 nucleotides agree with TRBD2. Germline CDR1 is SGHVS and CDR2 is FNYEAQ. This CDR3 is 16 amino acids long. The trim removed 1 base at V and 0 bases at J, leaving 0 bases unmatched. The complete variable domain, with remaining parts taken from reference TRBV7-6 and TRBJ2-7, reads GAGVSQSPRYKVTKRGQDVALRCDPISGHVSLYWYRQALGQGPEFLTYFNYEAQQDKSGLPNDRFSAERPEGSISTLTIQRTEQRDSAMYRCASSLGTSGSSYEQYFGPGTRLTVT.